This T cell receptor (beta chain) derives from a study of CD8 T cells in Susac syndrome. Study-wide background: When blood was collected, patients with Susac syndrome were therapy-naive, were taking corticosteroids, or were receiving intravenous immunoglobulin alone. Study-level results: When the CD4+ T cell repertoires of patients with Susac syndrome were examined, they did not show any clonal expansion.

RNA, at about 0.45 to 1 ug, was reverse transcribed with random hexamers. Amplification of TCR beta CDR3 spanned 54 Vbeta and 13 Jbeta via immunoSEQ multiplex PCR. TCRdb ran MiXCR on the immunoSEQ multiplex PCR reads and lists one entry per CDR3 protein. The sample lists about 140,000 distinct CDR3 sequences, over 90% occurring once. CDR1 KGHDR and CDR2 SFDVKD come from the germline V gene. The V gene end was trimmed by 4 bases and the J gene end by 3 bases; junction bases not matched to a gene: 7. The CDR3 is 15 residues long. On this clonotype itself: What it binds is unknown.

Specimen: CD4+ T cells from PBMCs. The genes are TRBV24-1 and TRBJ2-5; 7 positions match TRBD1. This receptor was taken from a human donor with Susac syndrome. The CDR3 loop reads CATSEPRGRKETQYF. CDR3 bases: TGTGCCACCAGTGAACCAAGGGGGCGGAAAGAGACCCAGTACTTC.